Below are 14 T cell receptor beta chains sequenced from a single sample in a study of blood T cell repertoires in COVID-19. The table came from immunoSEQ multiplex PCR; TCRdb's copy has only in-frame clones and leaves some out. The sample lists 250,000 to 300,000 clones; around 90% were seen once. The sample comprised PBMCs or T cells enriched from blood (not recorded which). The receptors were gathered from an older woman in a cohort exposed to, infected with or recovered from COVID-19 (not recorded which).

V usage is TRBV5-1 and J usage is TRBJ2-6; D is perhaps TRBD2 (6 bases). The CDR3 totals 16 residues. CDR1 SGHRS and CDR2 YFSETQ come from the germline V gene. V was shortened by 7 bases and J by 0 bases, with 14 bases between the two germline ends. CDR3 coding DNA: TGCGCCAGCGGCGAGGGAGGCCACTCTGGGGCCAACGTCCTGACTTTC. Encoded protein: CASGEGGHSGANVLTF.

This sequence joins TRBV18 and TRBJ1-1; 7 nucleotides align to TRBD1. This CDR3 spans 16 amino acids. Trimming took 1 base from V and 4 from J; bases not matched to a gene: 9. Looked up from germline, CDR1 is KGHSH and CDR2 is LQKENI. The CDR3 region has the DNA TGTGCCAGCTCACCACGCGAGGGTTGGACAGGCACTGAAGCTTTCTTT. Translating it yields CASSPREGWTGTEAFF.

The CDR3 DNA is TGCGCCAGCAGCTTGCAGGCCAAATACGAGCAGTACTTC. This encodes CASSLQAKYEQYF. The chain links TRBV5-1 to TRBJ2-7; D remains ambiguous. Germline V lookup: CDR1 SGHRS, CDR2 YFSETQ. V was shortened by 1 base and J by 4 bases, with 9 bases between the two germline ends. The CDR3 covers 13 residues.

The V call is TRBV7-9, the J call TRBJ1-6; 8 nucleotides match TRBD1. CDR1 and CDR2 (germline): SEHNR, FQNEAQ (reference sequence). Trimming took 5 bases from V and 10 from J; bases not matched to a gene: 7. This CDR3 contains 14 residues. DNA of the CDR3: TGTGCCAGCAGCCCGACAGGGGTTGTCTCACCCCTCCACTTT. Its protein is CASSPTGVVSPLHF.

V usage is TRBV3-1 (or the pseudogene TRBV3-2) and J usage is TRBJ2-7; perhaps TRBD1 as D (5 bases). Germline values: CDR1 LGHDT, CDR2 YNNKEL (reference sequence). The V end lost 4 bases, the J end lost 3 bases, and 25 bases lay between the germline ends. CDR3 length equals 18 residues. CDR3 nucleotide sequence: TGTGCCAGCAGCCCCACTACCACAGGTTATACACAATACTACGAGCAGTACTTC. It is translated as CASSPTTTGYTQYYEQYF.

This clone was detected only a few times. This chain connects TRBV7-9 to TRBJ2-1, with TRBD2 matching over 11 bases. V trimming: 6 bases; J trimming: 4 bases; junction bases outside the gene matches: 5. The CDR3 sequence is 15 residues long. Per the germline V gene, CDR1 is SEHNR and CDR2 is FQNEAQ (reference sequence). The CDR3: CASSYSGRDYNEQFF. The DNA of the CDR3 is TGTGCCAGCAGTTATAGCGGGAGGGATTACAATGAGCAGTTCTTC.

The chain is built from TRBV6-5 and TRBJ1-1; D ambiguous. Germline CDR1 is MNHEY and CDR2 is SVGAGI. The V end was cut by 7 bases, the J end by 7 bases, with 13 bases between. The length of the CDR3 is 12 residues. The CDR3 spells CASKRGFDEAFF. CDR3 DNA: TGTGCCAGCAAGCGGGGTTTCGATGAAGCTTTCTTT.

The V gene is TRBV9, the J gene TRBJ1-3, with 9 bases matching TRBD1. Germline CDR1 and CDR2: SGDLS and YYNGEE. The CDR3 extends over 18 amino acids. V lost 3 bases to trimming and J lost 3 bases; unmatched junction nucleotides: 13. CDR3 in amino acids: CASSAPGQGGTSGNTIYF. As DNA, the CDR3 is TGTGCCAGCAGCGCTCCGGGACAGGGAGGTACTAGTGGAAACACCATATATTTT.

This clone was counted between two and nine times. J is TRBJ2-2 and V is TRBV18; the D gene is possibly TRBD1 (5 bases). The CDR3 consists of 14 residues. V was trimmed by 3 bases and J by 3 bases, leaving 8 bases between them. Germline V gene sequence: CDR1 KGHSH, CDR2 LQKENI. The CDR3 here is CASSPDSYTGELFF. CDR3 nucleotides: TGTGCCAGCTCACCCGACAGCTACACCGGGGAGCTGTTTTTT.

The chain carries TRBV7-9 and TRBJ1-3; no reliable D call. Trimming removed 2 bases at V and 4 bases at J, with 15 bases between. Germline V lookup: CDR1 SEHNR, CDR2 FQNEAQ (reference sequence). The CDR3 consists of 16 residues. The CDR3 DNA follows: TGTGCCAGCAGCTTAAGGCCGGGGTTTTCGGGAAACACCATATATTTT. This translates into CASSLRPGFSGNTIYF.

V is TRBV5-1 and J is TRBJ2-7, with TRBD1 identical over 12 bases. Germline CDR1 and CDR2: SGHRS and YFSETQ. The V segment lost 7 bases and the J segment 5 bases; nucleotides outside the gene matches: 7. CDR3 length equals 14 residues. The CDR3 bases are TGCGCCAGCGGCCGGGGACAGGGGGCGGACGAGCAGTACTTC. It encodes CASGRGQGADEQYF. The full variable domain, completed using reference TRBV5-1 and TRBJ2-7, is KAGVTQTPRYLIKTRGQQVTLSCSPISGHRSVSWYQQTPGQGLQFLFEYFSETQRNKGNFPGRFSGRQFSNSRSEMNVSTLELGDSALYLCASGRGQGADEQYFGPGTRLTVT.

The chain couples TRBV6-1 to TRBJ2-2, with TRBD1 identical over 9 bases. Germline CDR1 and CDR2: MNHNS and SASEGT. The CDR3 is made up of 16 amino acids. Trimming at V came to 3 bases and at J to 2 bases, leaving 4 bases not matched to a gene. The DNA for the CDR3 is TGTGCCAGCAGTGAGGGGACAGGGCCAAACACCGGGGAGCTGTTTTTT. This codes for CASSEGTGPNTGELFF.

The rearrangement uses TRBV7-2 and TRBJ2-5, with 9 bases identical to TRBD2. Trimming at V came to 1 base and at J to 1 base, leaving 7 bases not matched to a gene. This CDR3 is built from 17 residues. CDR1 is SGHTA and CDR2 is FQGNSA in the germline V gene. CDR3 amino acids: CASSLGFLAGSQETQYF. The CDR3 nucleotides are TGTGCCAGCAGCTTAGGTTTCCTAGCGGGATCCCAAGAGACCCAGTACTTC.

This clone occurred a few times. The chain employs TRBV4-1 and TRBJ2-1, with unresolved D. The V gene lost 3 bases and the J gene lost 7 bases, with 13 bases spanning the gap. The CDR3 totals 14 residues. Germline V CDR1 and CDR2: MGHRA, YSYEKL. This CDR3 reads CASSQTQAGNEQFF. Written as DNA, the CDR3 is TGCGCCAGCAGCCAGACTCAAGCCGGGAATGAGCAGTTCTTC.